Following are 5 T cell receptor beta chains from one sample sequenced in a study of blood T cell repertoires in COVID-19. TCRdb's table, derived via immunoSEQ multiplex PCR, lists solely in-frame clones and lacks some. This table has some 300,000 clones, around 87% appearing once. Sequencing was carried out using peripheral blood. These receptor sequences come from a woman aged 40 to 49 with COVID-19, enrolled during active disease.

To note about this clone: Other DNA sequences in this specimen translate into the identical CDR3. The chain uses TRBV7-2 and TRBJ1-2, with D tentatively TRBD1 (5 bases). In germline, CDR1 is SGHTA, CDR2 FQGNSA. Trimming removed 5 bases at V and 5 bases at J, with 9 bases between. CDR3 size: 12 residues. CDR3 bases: TGTGCCAGCAGCCGAGACAGTTATGGCTACACCTTC. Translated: CASSRDSYGYTF.

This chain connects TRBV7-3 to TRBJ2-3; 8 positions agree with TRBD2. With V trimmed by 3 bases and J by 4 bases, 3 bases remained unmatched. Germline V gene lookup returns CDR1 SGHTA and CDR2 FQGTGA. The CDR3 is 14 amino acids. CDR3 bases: TGTGCCAGCAGCTTGAGCGGGGGCCCAGATACGCAGTATTTT. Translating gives CASSLSGGPDTQYF.

For the CDR3, the DNA is TGTGCCAGCGAAGCGGGGGGAAACACCATATATTTT. Translation: CASEAGGNTIYF. This chain links TRBV6-5 with TRBJ1-3; D unresolved. CDR3 length: 12 amino acids. The V and J ends lost 8 bases and 4 bases respectively, with 9 bases between them. Germline CDR1 reads MNHEY; CDR2 reads SVGAGI.

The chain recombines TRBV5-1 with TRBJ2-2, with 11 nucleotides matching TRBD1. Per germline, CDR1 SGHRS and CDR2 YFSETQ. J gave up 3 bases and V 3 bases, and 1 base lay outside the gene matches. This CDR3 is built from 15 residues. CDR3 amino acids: CASSSGQGDTGELFF. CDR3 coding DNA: TGCGCCAGCAGCTCGGGACAGGGGGACACCGGGGAGCTGTTTTTT.

The DNA of the CDR3 is TGTGCCAGCAGCCCAGCCCCGGGTAGAAACACCATATATTTT. It encodes CASSPAPGRNTIYF. The rearrangement joins TRBV25-1 to TRBJ1-3; D unclear. The CDR3 has 14 residues. V lost 6 bases and J 5 bases, leaving 14 bases between the germline ends. CDR1 is MGHDK and CDR2 is SYGVNS in the germline V gene.